The sequence of this T cell receptor beta chain was determined in a study of T cell responses to AZD1222 COVID-19 vaccine. Study-level points and caveats: Among vaccine-associated CD4 TCRs, coverage spanned spike, with dominance at 160-218 and 743-854. Among spike-specific TCRs, nearly half reportedly target unmutated variant regions. Only a handful of individuals given AZD1222 were seropositive at baseline. A mostly white British donor set with more females was recruited, and clonal diversity was possibly underestimated.

Data came from immunoSEQ multiplex PCR; TCRdb stores just in-frame clones and leaves some out. This table has about 94,000 clones, approximately 87% appearing once. Comment on this clone: Its antigen is not known.

The V end lost 4 bases, the J end lost 5 bases, and 9 bases lay between the germline ends. CDR1 and CDR2 from the germline V gene are LNHDA and SQIVND (reference sequence). The CDR3 has 12 amino acids. The starting material was peripheral blood, obtained 28 days after the second AZD1222 dose. The J gene is TRBJ2-7, the V gene TRBV19; D is perhaps TRBD1 (6 bases). This clonotype originated in an adult who received the AZD1222 COVID-19 vaccine. CDR3 loop: CASSTQGHEQYF. The CDR3 bases are TGTGCCAGTAGTACACAGGGCCACGAGCAGTACTTC. Combining the CDR3 with reference TRBV19 and TRBJ2-7 gives the whole variable domain DGGITQSPKYLFRKEGQNVTLSCEQNLNHDAMYWYRQDPGQGLRLIYYSQIVNDFQKGDIAEGYSVSREKKESFPLTVTSAQKNPTAFYLCASSTQGHEQYFGPGTRLTVT.